Listed here is a single T cell receptor beta chain. These data originate in a study of blood T cell repertoires in COVID-19. Study in general: Some COVID-19 samples were acute and others convalescent; all came from the United States, Italy and Spain.

TCRdb's table, derived via immunoSEQ multiplex PCR, lists solely in-frame clones and lacks some. Counted here are fewer than 55,000 clones, around 81% occurring once; the ten biggest clones make up roughly 29%. Sequenced input: peripheral blood. The TCR originated in a woman of 80 years or more with COVID-19, enrolled during active disease.

CDR3 residues: CASSPRGDQPQHF. The CDR3 DNA reads as TGTGCCAGCAGCCCCCGGGGTGATCAGCCCCAGCATTTT. The V call is TRBV3-1 (or the pseudogene TRBV3-2), the J call TRBJ1-5; no reliable D call. Trimming cost V 4 bases and J 5 bases, with 9 bases left between them. Germline CDR1 and CDR2: LGHDT and YNNKEL (reference sequence). There are 13 residues in the CDR3.